This T cell receptor beta chain emerged from a study of T cells in Graves' hyperthyroidism and ophthalmopathy. Study results and limitations: Expanded thyroid clonotypes (above 0.001) were mostly also found in blood.

Amplification targeted TCR beta CDR3 regions from RNA transcripts. A first-round RT-PCR of the TCR CDR3 used the HTBI primer set. TCRdb re-analysed the multiplex PCR reads in MiXCR, keeping a single row per CDR3 protein. The profile shows hundreds of thousands of distinct CDR3 sequences, about 16% of them singletons. Trimming shortened V by 5 bases and J by 6 bases, and 13 bases separated the two germline ends. The CDR3 consists of 13 residues. Germline-derived CDR1 and CDR2 are MNHEY and SMNVEV (reference sequence). There are many counts of this clonotype. The antigen is undetermined. Newly diagnosed patients aged 18 to 65 had hyperthyroidism of under 2 months' duration. PBMCs stemmed from less than 13 ml fresh peripheral blood.

The rearrangement links TRBV27 to TRBJ1-2; D gene uncertain. Sequenced: blood. The sequence was obtained from a man aged 35-49 years with Graves' hyperthyroidism. This CDR3 reads CASSPAVFNGYTF. The CDR3 DNA reads as TGTGCCAGCAGTCCTGCGGTCTTCAATGGCTACACCTTC.